These 27 T cell receptor beta chains originate from one sample sequenced in a study of identical twins. A single record per CDR3 protein comes from TCRdb applying MiXCR to the 5' RACE reads. The sample has 700,000 or so distinct CDR3 sequences, around 20% seen once. The same sample was also used in a study of T cells expressing NK-cell markers.

The specimen sequenced was PBMCs. These receptors all come from a young woman in good health.

This clonotype was picked up many times. The chain has TRBV6-5 and TRBJ2-1, with 7 bases that match TRBD2. V trimming: 4 bases; J trimming: 8 bases; junction bases outside the gene matches: 8. The CDR3 sequence is 14 residues long. Germline CDR1 reads MNHEY; CDR2 reads SVGAGI. The CDR3 sequence is CASSWSTSRYEQFF. CDR3 nucleotides: TGTGCCAGCAGTTGGTCGACTAGCCGCTATGAGCAGTTCTTC.

This clonotype was detected a few times. This chain joins TRBV4-2 and TRBJ2-1; a possible D gene is TRBD2 (5 bases). Germline assignment: CDR1 LGHNA and CDR2 YNFKEQ. V dropped 4 bases and J dropped 0 bases, with 16 bases sitting between them. The CDR3 has 17 residues. CDR3 DNA: TGTGCCAGCAGCCCCCTCCTCGGGGAGAGCTCCTACAATGAGCAGTTCTTC. As protein: CASSPLLGESSYNEQFF.

The chain carries TRBV5-6 and TRBJ2-2; possibly TRBD1 for D (6 bases). The CDR3 is 15 amino acids. V was shortened by 2 bases and J by 1 base, with 9 bases between the two germline ends. Looked up from germline, CDR1 is SGHDT and CDR2 is YYEEEE. CDR3: CASSLWTVNTGELFF. DNA for the CDR3: TGTGCCAGCAGCTTATGGACAGTGAACACCGGGGAGCTGTTTTTT.

J is TRBJ2-7 and V is TRBV9, with a possible D match to TRBD1 (5 bases). Germline CDR1 is SGDLS and CDR2 is YYNGEE. Trimming took off 7 bases at V and 0 bases at J, with 14 bases between the two ends. The CDR3 runs 14 residues. The CDR3 loop is CASSQIGHSYEQYF. CDR3 DNA: TGTGCCAGCTCACAAATTGGACACTCCTACGAGCAGTACTTC. Variable domain in full (rest from reference TRBV9 and TRBJ2-7): DSGVTQTPKHLITATGQRVTLRCSPRSGDLSVYWYQQSLDQGLQFLIQYYNGEERAKGNILERFSAQQFPDLHSELNLSSLELGDSALYFCASSQIGHSYEQYFGPGTRLTVT.

This clonotype was found many times. The genes are TRBV7-2 and TRBJ1-6, with no clear D. The CDR3 sequence is 14 residues long. The germline CDR1 and CDR2 sequences are SGHTA and FQGNSA. V was trimmed by 3 bases and J by 7 bases, leaving 10 bases between them. CDR3 sequence (DNA): TGTGCCAGCAGCTTGCGGGGTGAGAATTCACCCCTCCACTTT. Translated, it gives CASSLRGENSPLHF. Variable domain in full (rest from reference TRBV7-2 and TRBJ1-6): GAGVSQSPSNKVTEKGKDVELRCDPISGHTALYWYRQSLGQGLEFLIYFQGNSAPDKSGLPSDRFSAERTGGSVSTLTIQRTQQEDSAVYLCASSLRGENSPLHFGNGTRLTVT.

This clonotype has ten or more counts. The chain recombines TRBV12-3 or TRBV12-4 with TRBJ2-7; the D gene is possibly TRBD2 (5 bases). The CDR3 loop spans 15 amino acids. Deletions cut 5 bases from V and 6 bases from J, with 20 bases between. CDR3 DNA sequence: TGTGCCAGCAGTCCCCAGGTGTCCGGGGTGATCGAGCAGTACTTC. Translated: CASSPQVSGVIEQYF.

This clonotype was observed a few times. The CDR3: CASSQVDRVYNEQFF. CDR3 in DNA: TGTGCCAGCAGCCAAGTGGACAGGGTCTACAATGAGCAGTTCTTC. V usage is TRBV3-1 and J usage is TRBJ2-1, with TRBD1 matching 8 bases. J gave up 3 bases and V 1 base, and 2 bases lay outside the gene matches. Germline CDR1 reads LGHDT; CDR2 reads YNNKEL (reference sequence). The CDR3 length is 15 residues.

This clonotype was detected only a few times. The J gene is TRBJ1-1, the V gene TRBV10-2; D unresolved. Per germline, CDR1 WSHSY and CDR2 SAAADI. Trimming cost V 4 bases and J 0 bases, with 9 bases left between them. This CDR3 spans 14 amino acids. The CDR3 sequence: CASSVRRMNTEAFF. The CDR3 DNA follows: TGCGCCAGCAGTGTGAGACGTATGAACACTGAAGCTTTCTTT.

This rearrangement joins TRBV25-1 to TRBJ2-7; TRBD1 agrees at 7 bases. CDR3 length: 11 residues. The germline CDR1 and CDR2 sequences are MGHDK and SYGVNS. Germline trimming cut 2 bases from V and 9 bases from J; bases unmatched to any gene: 1. This CDR3 reads CASSETGAQYF. The CDR3 nucleotides read TGTGCCAGCAGTGAAACAGGGGCGCAGTACTTC.

This chain connects TRBV2 to TRBJ2-1; 9 bases line up with TRBD2. This CDR3 is built from 15 residues. Germline V gene data show CDR1 as SNHLY and CDR2 as FYNNEI. With 8 bases clipped from V and 7 bases from J, the junction kept 12 bases outside the gene matches. CDR3 amino acids: CASSKGAGGRNEQFF. The CDR3 DNA reads as TGTGCCAGCTCCAAGGGAGCGGGGGGTCGTAATGAGCAGTTCTTC.

The table lists this clonotype with many counts. The CDR3 DNA reads as TGTGCCAGCAGTGGCGGAGCCAACACCTACAATGAGCAGTTCTTC. This gives the protein CASSGGANTYNEQFF. This chain joins TRBV2 and TRBJ2-1; no definite D call. The V end was cut by 4 bases, the J end by 2 bases, with 12 bases between. Germline lookup yields CDR1 SNHLY and CDR2 FYNNEI. The CDR3 has 15 amino acids.

This clonotype was detected many times. The rearrangement links TRBV29-1 to TRBJ1-1, with a weak D call TRBD1 (6 bases). V was clipped by 2 bases and J by 1 base, with 8 bases between them. The CDR3 consists of 13 residues. Germline CDR1 and CDR2: SQVTM and ANQGSEA. CDR3 loop: CSVEWTENTEAFF. CDR3 DNA sequence: TGCAGCGTTGAATGGACAGAGAACACTGAAGCTTTCTTT. Using reference TRBV29-1 and TRBJ1-1 for the parts outside the CDR3, the full variable domain is SAVISQKPSRDICQRGTSLTIQCQVDSQVTMMFWYRQQPGQSLTLIATANQGSEATYESGFVIDKFPISRPNLTFSTLTVSNMSPEDSSIYLCSVEWTENTEAFFGQGTRLTVV.

This clonotype was picked up a small number of times. This chain uses TRBV18 with TRBJ2-3; D is perhaps TRBD2 (5 bases). Germline V CDR1 and CDR2: KGHSH, LQKENI. This CDR3 has 14 amino acids. The V end lost 3 bases, the J end lost 5 bases, and 12 bases lay between the germline ends. CDR3 sequence: CASSPSADLDTQYF. The CDR3 nucleotides are TGTGCCAGCTCACCGTCAGCGGACCTAGATACGCAGTATTTT.

This chain joins TRBV15 and TRBJ2-4; D is unclear. Trimming removed 0 bases at V and 8 bases at J, with 14 bases between. The CDR3 is made up of 15 amino acids. CDR1 and CDR2 (germline): LNHNV, YYDKDF (reference sequence). The CDR3 region has the DNA TGTGCCACCAGCAGAGACAAGGGCCCAATGGACATTCAGTACTTC. This sequence encodes CATSRDKGPMDIQYF.

This clonotype appeared many times. This sequence joins TRBV20-1 and TRBJ1-1; D unresolved. Per the germline V gene, CDR1 is DFQATT and CDR2 is SNEGSKA (reference sequence). V was shortened by 7 bases and J by 5 bases, with 8 bases between the two germline ends. The CDR3 is 10 residues long. The CDR3 nucleotides read TGCAGTGGCTATGTAACTGAAGCTTTCTTT. As protein: CSGYVTEAFF.

This clonotype was counted only a few times. The chain links TRBV9 to TRBJ1-5; a possible D gene is TRBD1 (6 bases). The CDR3 totals 14 residues. The germline V gene encodes CDR1 SGDLS and CDR2 YYNGEE. The V and J ends lost 3 bases and 5 bases respectively, with 12 bases between them. CDR3 protein: CASSEGGFDQPQHF. The DNA for the CDR3 is TGTGCCAGCAGCGAGGGGGGATTCGATCAGCCCCAGCATTTT.

The sample holds a few counts of this clonotype. The gene calls are TRBV4-2 and TRBJ1-5, with D maybe TRBD1 (6 bases). CDR1 and CDR2 (germline): LGHNA, YNFKEQ. This CDR3 spans 13 amino acids. The V end was cut by 0 bases, the J end by 9 bases, with 9 bases between. This CDR3 is CASSQDGQRPQHF. The CDR3 nucleotides read TGTGCCAGCAGCCAAGATGGACAGCGGCCCCAGCATTTT.

This clonotype was counted a few times. This chain connects TRBV20-1 to TRBJ1-1, with TRBD1 identical over 7 bases. Trimming at V came to 0 bases and at J to 10 bases, leaving 11 bases not matched to a gene. There are 14 residues in the CDR3. Germline loops: CDR1 DFQATT, CDR2 SNEGSKA (reference sequence). This CDR3 reads CSARDIGQAAGAFF. CDR3 nucleotides: TGCAGTGCTAGAGATATTGGACAGGCGGCGGGAGCTTTCTTT.

The chain links TRBV6-2 or TRBV6-3 to TRBJ2-1; perhaps TRBD2 as D (6 bases). CDR1 and CDR2 from the germline V gene are MNHEY and SVGEGT. This CDR3 is built from 15 residues. The V end lost 6 bases, the J end lost 6 bases, and 18 bases lay between the germline ends. DNA for the CDR3: TGTGCCAGCAGCTCCCGGGGTAGCGGAGGCAATGAGCAGTTCTTC. This encodes CASSSRGSGGNEQFF.

The chain employs TRBV6-1 and TRBJ2-3; no reliable D call. This CDR3 is 13 amino acids long. Trimming took off 6 bases at V and 2 bases at J, with 9 bases between the two ends. Per germline, CDR1 MNHNS and CDR2 SASEGT. The CDR3 spells CASSRRTTDTQYF. The CDR3 region has the DNA TGTGCCAGCAGCCGGAGAACCACAGATACGCAGTATTTT.

This clonotype was seen a few times. The chain is built from TRBV20-1 and TRBJ1-2; 7 bases agree with TRBD1. This CDR3 spans 13 amino acids. Germline lookup yields CDR1 DFQATT and CDR2 SNEGSKA (reference sequence). J lost 3 bases, V lost 3 bases, and 4 bases had no gene match. The CDR3 DNA sequence: TGCAGTGCTAGCAGGGGGATTGACTATGGCTACACCTTC. Protein: CSASRGIDYGYTF.

The sample holds many counts of this clonotype. V is TRBV14 and J is TRBJ2-1; no firm D call. The CDR3 sequence is 13 residues long. V lost 0 bases and J 5 bases, leaving 5 bases between the germline ends. Germline CDR1 reads SGHDN; CDR2 reads FVKESK. CDR3 nucleotides: TGTGCCAGCAGCCAAGATCGCCACAATGAGCAGTTCTTC. This encodes CASSQDRHNEQFF.

There are a few counts of this clonotype. The chain's CDR3 is CATSRGSGRGDNEQFF. Here the CDR3 DNA reads TGTGCCACCAGCAGAGGGAGCGGCCGGGGTGACAATGAGCAGTTCTTC. The chain uses TRBV15 and TRBJ2-1, with D perhaps matching TRBD2 (5 bases). Trimming left V 1 base short and J 5 bases short, with 15 bases between. The CDR3 has 16 residues. Germline assignment: CDR1 LNHNV and CDR2 YYDKDF (reference sequence).

V is TRBV7-9 and J is TRBJ2-2, with 8 nucleotides matching TRBD1. Trimming cost V 1 base and J 0 bases; bases outside gene matches: 4. Per germline, CDR1 SEHNR and CDR2 FQNEAQ (reference sequence). The CDR3 spans 17 residues. CDR3 residues: CASSLDRGMSNTGELFF. Here the CDR3 DNA reads TGTGCCAGCAGCTTAGACAGGGGGATGTCGAACACCGGGGAGCTGTTTTTT. Based on the CDR3 plus reference TRBV7-9 and TRBJ2-2, the full variable domain is DTGVSQNPRHKITKRGQNVTFRCDPISEHNRLYWYRQTLGQGPEFLTYFQNEAQLEKSRLLSDRFSAERPKGSFSTLEIQRTEQGDSAMYLCASSLDRGMSNTGELFFGEGSRLTVL.

V gene TRBV30 combines with J gene TRBJ2-1; D uncertain. This CDR3 is 13 amino acids long. V was cut by 0 bases and J by 4 bases, with 7 bases left in between. CDR1 and CDR2 from the germline V gene are GTSNPN and SVGIG (reference sequence). The CDR3 here is CAWSVLLYNEQFF. As DNA, the CDR3 is TGTGCCTGGAGTGTACTCCTTTACAATGAGCAGTTCTTC.

The chain joins TRBV7-2 to TRBJ2-1; possibly TRBD2 for D (5 bases). This CDR3 comprises 15 residues. Trimming took 3 bases from V and 8 from J, leaving 17 bases between them. Germline CDR1 SGHTA, CDR2 FQGNSA. For the CDR3, the DNA is TGTGCCAGCAGCTTCAGGACTTTCGCTTACGATGAGCAGTTCTTC. This sequence encodes CASSFRTFAYDEQFF.

J is TRBJ2-2 and V is TRBV4-3; D may be TRBD1 (6 bases). V lost 0 bases and J 7 bases, leaving 18 bases between the germline ends. CDR1 and CDR2 from the germline V gene are LGHNA and YSLEER. The CDR3 is 17 residues long. CDR3 sequence (DNA): TGCGCCAGCAGCCAAGAGCAGGGGCCAAAGGTGGGCGGGGAGCTGTTTTTT. This translates into CASSQEQGPKVGGELFF.